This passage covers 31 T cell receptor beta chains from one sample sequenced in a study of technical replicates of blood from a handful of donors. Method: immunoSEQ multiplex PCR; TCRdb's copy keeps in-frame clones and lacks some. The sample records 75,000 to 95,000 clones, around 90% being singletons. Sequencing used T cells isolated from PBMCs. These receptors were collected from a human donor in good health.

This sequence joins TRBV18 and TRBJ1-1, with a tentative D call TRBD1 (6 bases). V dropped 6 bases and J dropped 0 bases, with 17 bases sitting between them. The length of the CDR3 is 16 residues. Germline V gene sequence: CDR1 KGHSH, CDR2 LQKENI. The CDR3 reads CASSPGQNPLNTEAFF. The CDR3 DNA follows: TGTGCCAGCTCCCCCGGACAGAACCCCCTGAACACTGAAGCTTTCTTT.

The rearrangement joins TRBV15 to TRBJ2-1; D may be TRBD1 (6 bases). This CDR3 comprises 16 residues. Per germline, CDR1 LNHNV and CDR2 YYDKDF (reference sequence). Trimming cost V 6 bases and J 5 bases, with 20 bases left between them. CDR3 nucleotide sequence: TGTGCCACCAGAGCGAGACAGGAGACCTACAACAATGAGCAGTTCTTC. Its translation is CATRARQETYNNEQFF.

DNA for the CDR3: TGTGCCAGCAGCTGGGGACAACCAGATACGCAGTATTTT. Its protein is CASSWGQPDTQYF. The J gene is TRBJ2-3, the V gene TRBV5-4; D possibly corresponds to TRBD1 (6 bases). In germline, CDR1 is SGHNT, CDR2 YYREEE (reference sequence). Trimming took 3 bases from V and 4 from J, leaving 9 bases between them. The CDR3 is 13 amino acids.

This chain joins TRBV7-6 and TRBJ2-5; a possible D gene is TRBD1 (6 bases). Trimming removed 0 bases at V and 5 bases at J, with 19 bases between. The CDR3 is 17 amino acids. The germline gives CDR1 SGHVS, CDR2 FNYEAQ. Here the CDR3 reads CASSLASLGALKETQYF. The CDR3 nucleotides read TGTGCCAGCAGCTTAGCCAGTTTGGGGGCGCTTAAGGAGACCCAGTACTTC.

In DNA, the CDR3 is TGTGCCAGCAGTTACTCGAGACAGGGGGGTTACGAGCAGTACTTC. Amino acid sequence: CASSYSRQGGYEQYF. The J gene is TRBJ2-7, the V gene TRBV6-6; 9 positions agree with TRBD1. The V segment lost 0 bases and the J segment 4 bases; nucleotides outside the gene matches: 4. The CDR3 has 15 amino acids. Germline CDR1 is MNHNY and CDR2 is SVGAGI (reference sequence).

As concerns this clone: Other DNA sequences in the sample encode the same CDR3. CDR3 residues: CASSQDQDGQARQPQHF. The CDR3 DNA follows: TGCGCCAGCAGCCAAGATCAAGATGGACAGGCCCGTCAGCCCCAGCATTTT. This rearrangement joins TRBV4-1 to TRBJ1-5; 7 bases line up with TRBD1. V gave up 0 bases and J gave up 6 bases; unmatched junction bases: 11. Germline values: CDR1 MGHRA, CDR2 YSYEKL. This CDR3 has 17 amino acids.

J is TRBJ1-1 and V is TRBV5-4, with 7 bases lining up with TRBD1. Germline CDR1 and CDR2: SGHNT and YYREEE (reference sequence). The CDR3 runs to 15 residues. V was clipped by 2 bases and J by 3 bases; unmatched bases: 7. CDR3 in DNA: TGTGCCAGCAGCTTTGAACAGGGGCGAGACACTGAAGCTTTCTTT. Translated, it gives CASSFEQGRDTEAFF.

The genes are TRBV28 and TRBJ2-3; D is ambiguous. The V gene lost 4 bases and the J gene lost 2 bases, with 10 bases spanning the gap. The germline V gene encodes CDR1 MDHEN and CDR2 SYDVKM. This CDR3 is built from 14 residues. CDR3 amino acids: CASSSLGDTDTQYF. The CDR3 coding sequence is TGTGCCAGCAGTTCCCTTGGAGACACAGATACGCAGTATTTT.

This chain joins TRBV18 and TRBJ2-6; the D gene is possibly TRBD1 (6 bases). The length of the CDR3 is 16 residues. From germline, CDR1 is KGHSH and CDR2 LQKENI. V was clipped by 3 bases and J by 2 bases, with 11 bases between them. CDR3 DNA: TGTGCCAGCTCACCCTTAGGGGGAACTGGGGCCAACGTCCTGACTTTC. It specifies CASSPLGGTGANVLTF.

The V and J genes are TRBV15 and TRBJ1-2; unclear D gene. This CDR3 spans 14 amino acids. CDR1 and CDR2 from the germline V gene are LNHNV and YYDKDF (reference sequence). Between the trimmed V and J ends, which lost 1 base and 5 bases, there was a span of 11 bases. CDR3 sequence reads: CATSRGFGQYGYTF. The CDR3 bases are TGTGCCACCAGCAGAGGATTTGGGCAATATGGCTACACCTTC.

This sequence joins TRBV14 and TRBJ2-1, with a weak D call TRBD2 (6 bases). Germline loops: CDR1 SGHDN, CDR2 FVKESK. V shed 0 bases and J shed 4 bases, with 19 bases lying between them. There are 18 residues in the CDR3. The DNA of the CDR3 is TGTGCCAGCAGCCAAGAAGAGGGGTTCGGGAGAGAGTACAATGAGCAGTTCTTC. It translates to CASSQEEGFGREYNEQFF.

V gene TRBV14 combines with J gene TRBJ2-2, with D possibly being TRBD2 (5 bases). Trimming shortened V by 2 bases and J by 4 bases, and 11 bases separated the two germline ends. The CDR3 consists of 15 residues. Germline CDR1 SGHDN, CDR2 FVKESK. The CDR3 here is CASSQFAGLTGELFF. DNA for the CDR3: TGTGCCAGCAGCCAATTCGCAGGACTCACCGGGGAGCTGTTTTTT.

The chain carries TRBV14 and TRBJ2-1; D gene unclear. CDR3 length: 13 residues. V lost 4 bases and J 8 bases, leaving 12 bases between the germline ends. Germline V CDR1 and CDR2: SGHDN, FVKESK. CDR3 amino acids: CASSPVGSDEQFF. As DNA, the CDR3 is TGTGCCAGCAGCCCTGTCGGGTCGGATGAGCAGTTCTTC.

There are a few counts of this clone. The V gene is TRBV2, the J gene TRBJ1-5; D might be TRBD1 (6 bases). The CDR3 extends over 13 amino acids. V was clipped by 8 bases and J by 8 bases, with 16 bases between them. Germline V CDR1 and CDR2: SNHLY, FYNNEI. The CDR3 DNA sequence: TGTGCCAGCGGGGACATTGGAGATAAGCCCCAGCATTTT. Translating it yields CASGDIGDKPQHF.

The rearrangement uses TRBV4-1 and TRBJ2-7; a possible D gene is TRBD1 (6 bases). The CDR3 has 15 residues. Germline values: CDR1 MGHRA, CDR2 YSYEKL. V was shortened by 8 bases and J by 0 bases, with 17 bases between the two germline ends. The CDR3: CASGYRDTISYEQYF. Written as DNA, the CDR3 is TGCGCCAGCGGCTACCGGGACACGATCTCCTACGAGCAGTACTTC.

The DNA of the CDR3 is TGTGCCAGCTCACCGACAGGGAATGGGGCCAACGTCCTGACTTTC. Residues: CASSPTGNGANVLTF. The chain joins TRBV18 to TRBJ2-6, with TRBD1 matching 7 bases. The CDR3 sequence is 15 residues long. CDR1 KGHSH and CDR2 LQKENI come from the germline V gene. V lost 3 bases and J lost 3; bases outside the gene matches: 2.

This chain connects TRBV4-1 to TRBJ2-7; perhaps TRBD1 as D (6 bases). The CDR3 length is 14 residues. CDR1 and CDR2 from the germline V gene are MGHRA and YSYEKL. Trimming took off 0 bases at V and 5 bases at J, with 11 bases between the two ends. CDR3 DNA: TGCGCCAGCAGCCAAGATCCAGGGGTAGACGAGCAGTACTTC. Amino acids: CASSQDPGVDEQYF.

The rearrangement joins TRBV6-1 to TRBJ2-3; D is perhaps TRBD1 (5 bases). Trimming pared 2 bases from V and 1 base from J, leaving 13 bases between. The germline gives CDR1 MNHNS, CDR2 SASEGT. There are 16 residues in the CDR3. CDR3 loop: CASSEFGRAGTDTQYF. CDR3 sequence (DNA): TGTGCCAGCAGTGAATTCGGCAGGGCGGGCACAGATACGCAGTATTTT.

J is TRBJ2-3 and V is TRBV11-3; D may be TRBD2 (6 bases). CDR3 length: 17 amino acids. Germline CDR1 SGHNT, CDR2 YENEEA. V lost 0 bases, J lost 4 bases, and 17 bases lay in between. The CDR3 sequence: CASSLDRVGQRADTQYF. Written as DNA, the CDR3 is TGTGCCAGCAGCTTAGATCGCGTCGGGCAGCGGGCAGATACGCAGTATTTT.

In DNA form, the CDR3 reads TGTGCCAGCAGCTCCTCGCGGGAGGTTAGGAACATTCAGTACTTC. This sequence encodes CASSSSREVRNIQYF. This sequence joins TRBV11-1 and TRBJ2-4; 8 bases agree with TRBD2. Germline values: CDR1 SGHAT, CDR2 FQDESV (reference sequence). CDR3 length: 15 residues. The V segment lost 4 bases and the J segment 7 bases; nucleotides outside the gene matches: 9. Drawing the rest from reference TRBV11-1 and TRBJ2-4, the complete variable domain is EAEVAQSPRYKITEKSQAVAFWCDPISGHATLYWYRQILGQGPELLVQFQDESVVDDSQLPKDRFSAERLKGVDSTLKIQPAELGDSAMYLCASSSSREVRNIQYFGAGTRLSVL.

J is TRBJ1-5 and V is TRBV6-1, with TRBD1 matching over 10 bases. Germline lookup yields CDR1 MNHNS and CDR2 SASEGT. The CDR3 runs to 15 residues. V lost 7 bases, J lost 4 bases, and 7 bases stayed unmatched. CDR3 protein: CASTWTGGANQPQHF. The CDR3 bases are TGTGCCAGCACTTGGACAGGGGGAGCAAATCAGCCCCAGCATTTT.

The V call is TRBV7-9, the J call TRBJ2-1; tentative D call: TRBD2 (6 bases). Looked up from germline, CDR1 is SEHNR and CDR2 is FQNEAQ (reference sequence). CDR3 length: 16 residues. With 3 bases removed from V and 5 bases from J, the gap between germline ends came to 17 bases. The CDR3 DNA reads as TGTGCCAGCAGCTTGGGAACTAGCAATGTCAACAATGAGCAGTTCTTC. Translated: CASSLGTSNVNNEQFF.

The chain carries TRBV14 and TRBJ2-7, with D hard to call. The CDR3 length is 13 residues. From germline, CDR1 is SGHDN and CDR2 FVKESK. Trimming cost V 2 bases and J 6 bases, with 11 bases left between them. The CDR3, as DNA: TGTGCCAGCAGCCAATTTAAGGCGGCCGAGCAGTACTTC. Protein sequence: CASSQFKAAEQYF.

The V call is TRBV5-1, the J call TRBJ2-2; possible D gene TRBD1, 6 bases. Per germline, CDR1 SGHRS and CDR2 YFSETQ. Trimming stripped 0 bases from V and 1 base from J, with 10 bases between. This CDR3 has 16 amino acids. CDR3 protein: CASSLGTVLNTGELFF. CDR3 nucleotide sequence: TGCGCCAGCAGCTTGGGGACAGTCCTGAACACCGGGGAGCTGTTTTTT.

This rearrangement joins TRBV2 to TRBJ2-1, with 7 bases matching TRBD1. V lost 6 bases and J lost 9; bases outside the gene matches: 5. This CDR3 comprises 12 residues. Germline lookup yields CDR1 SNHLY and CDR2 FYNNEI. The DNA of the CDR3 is TGTGCCAGCAGCGTTACAGGGGTTGAGCAGTTCTTC. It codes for CASSVTGVEQFF.

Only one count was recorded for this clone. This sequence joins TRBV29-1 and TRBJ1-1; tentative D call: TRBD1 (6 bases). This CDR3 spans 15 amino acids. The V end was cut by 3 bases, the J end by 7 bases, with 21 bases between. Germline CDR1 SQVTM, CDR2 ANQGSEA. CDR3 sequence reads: CSVDLVGQGIDEAFF. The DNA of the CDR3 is TGCAGCGTTGACCTAGTTGGCCAGGGGATAGATGAAGCTTTCTTT.

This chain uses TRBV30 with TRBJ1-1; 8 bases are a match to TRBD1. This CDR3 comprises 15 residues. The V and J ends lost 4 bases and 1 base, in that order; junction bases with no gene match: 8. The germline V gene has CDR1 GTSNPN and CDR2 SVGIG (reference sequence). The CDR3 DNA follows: TGTGCCTGGAAGGGGGCAGGGGGCGCGAACACTGAAGCTTTCTTT. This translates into CAWKGAGGANTEAFF.

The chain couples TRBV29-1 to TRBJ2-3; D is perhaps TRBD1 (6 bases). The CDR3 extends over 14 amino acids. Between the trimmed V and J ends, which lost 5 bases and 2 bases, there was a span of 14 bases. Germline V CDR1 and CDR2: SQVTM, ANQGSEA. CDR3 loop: CSVSPGHPTDTQYF. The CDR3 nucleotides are TGCAGCGTTAGCCCGGGACATCCCACAGATACGCAGTATTTT.

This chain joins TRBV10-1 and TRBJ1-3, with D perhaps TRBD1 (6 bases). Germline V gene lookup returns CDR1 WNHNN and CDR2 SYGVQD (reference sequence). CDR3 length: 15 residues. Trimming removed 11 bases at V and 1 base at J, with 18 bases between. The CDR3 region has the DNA TGCGCCGCCCAGGGGCCGGGTGATTCTGGAAACACCATATATTTT. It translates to CAAQGPGDSGNTIYF.

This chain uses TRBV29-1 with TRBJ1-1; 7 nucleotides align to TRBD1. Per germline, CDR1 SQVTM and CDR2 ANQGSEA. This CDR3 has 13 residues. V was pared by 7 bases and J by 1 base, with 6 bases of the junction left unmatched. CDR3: CSAPGQQNTEAFF. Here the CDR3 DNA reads TGCAGCGCCCCGGGACAGCAGAACACTGAAGCTTTCTTT.

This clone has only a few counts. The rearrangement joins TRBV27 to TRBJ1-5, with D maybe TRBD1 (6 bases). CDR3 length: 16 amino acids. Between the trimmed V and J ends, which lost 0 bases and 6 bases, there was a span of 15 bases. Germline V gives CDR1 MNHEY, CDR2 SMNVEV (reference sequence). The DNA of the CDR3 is TGTGCCAGCAGTTTATCAGGTCGGGGGGCCTTTCAGCCCCAGCATTTT. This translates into CASSLSGRGAFQPQHF.